This T cell receptor beta chain stems from a study of blood T cell repertoires in COVID-19. What the recovered Cohort 3 donors had was two negative PCRs, clearance, or symptom resolution. The table came from immunoSEQ multiplex PCR; TCRdb's copy has only in-frame clones and leaves some out. The sample yields roughly 500,000 clones, over 75% seen once. The specimen sequenced was PBMCs or T cells enriched from blood (not recorded which). The sequence came from a woman in her 40s who had recovered from COVID-19.

The CDR3 is CATSTTATNTGELFF. Here the CDR3 DNA reads TGTGCCACCAGCACGACTGCAACGAACACCGGGGAGCTGTTTTTT. The chain carries TRBV24-1 and TRBJ2-2; D is unresolved. Per germline, CDR1 KGHDR and CDR2 SFDVKD. V lost 7 bases to trimming and J lost 0 bases, with 11 bases between them. This CDR3 is 15 amino acids long.